This T cell receptor beta chain was observed in a study of PD-1 blockade in mismatch repair-deficient tumors. As regards this clone: Antigen unknown.

The CDR3 has 13 amino acids. Germline V lookup: CDR1 SGHTA, CDR2 FQGTGA. Trimming took 0 bases from V and 6 from J, leaving 9 bases between them. TCRdb's copy holds only in-frame clones and misses some; the assay was immunoSEQ multiplex PCR. The table shows about 120,000 clones, with more than 70% occurring only once. Study-level results: Tumor-resident clones, often absent from pretreatment blood, expanded after pembrolizumab and then contracted.

The source was peripheral blood, collected just over 70 weeks after starting pembrolizumab. This receptor was taken from an adult with mismatch repair-deficient cancer. The V gene is TRBV7-3, the J gene TRBJ2-7; D ambiguous. CDR3 DNA: TGTGCCAGCAGCTTAACGGGATCGCGCGAGCAGTACTTC. Translating gives CASSLTGSREQYF.